The present T cell receptor beta chain was sequenced within a study of T cell clonotyping in hematopoietic cell transplantation. Study-wide points: Graft donor and pretransplant recipient Inverse Simpson Index values predicted broader posttransplant TCR diversity.

This clone was seen only once. Its antigen is unidentified. TCRdb keeps only in-frame clones here, not all; method: immunoSEQ multiplex PCR. The sample has some 30,000 clones; 65% to 80% are singletons. Time point described: recipient sample about 28 days before transplant, after cytoreduction. Recipient blood drawn about 28 days pretransplant and days 30, 100, 180 after. The source of this sequence is a woman in her 30s with chronic myeloid leukemia. Some clones in this sample may be carry-over from other donors' samples. Sequencing was performed on peripheral blood mononuclear cells, taken before stem cell transplant.

The CDR3 sequence: CASSLGGSSTYEQYF. CDR3 sequence (DNA): TGCGCCAGCAGCTTGGGGGGGTCCTCAACGTACGAGCAGTACTTC. The rearrangement uses TRBV5-1 and TRBJ2-7, with D perhaps matching TRBD1 or TRBD2 (5 bases each). This CDR3 spans 15 amino acids. Germline CDR1 is SGHRS and CDR2 is YFSETQ. Between the trimmed V and J ends, which lost 0 bases and 4 bases, there was a span of 14 bases.